This is a list of T cell receptor beta chains from one sample in a study of post-analysis software for immune sequencing data. One entry per CDR3 protein, called by TCRdb with MiXCR from the PCR reads. This table holds hundreds of thousands of distinct CDR3 sequences, approximately 59% found once. Specimen: blood. All receptors derive from a girl between 2 and 10 years old with multiple sclerosis. CDR3s include the opening cysteine and the closing phenylalanine or tryptophan. The D gene is left open where the match is weak. Clone size is stated in some rows and not others, as once, few, many or a class when expanded.

J gene: TRBJ2-1
V gene: TRBV7-2
clone size: .
CDR3 length: 17
D gene: .
CDR3 DNA: TGTGCCAGCAGCTTAGGGGGAGCGGGTATGGCCTACAATGAGCAGTTCTTC
CDR3 protein: CASSLGGAGMAYNEQFF

J gene: TRBJ1-2
V gene: TRBV2
clone size: .
CDR3 length: 13
D gene: .
CDR3 DNA: TGTGCCAGCAGTTTGGGGGTTTCCTATGGCTACACCTTC
CDR3 protein: CASSLGVSYGYTF

J gene: TRBJ2-3
V gene: TRBV6-5
clone size: .
CDR3 length: 12
D gene: TRBD2
CDR3 DNA: TGTGCCAGCAAGGGGAGGGCAGATACGCAGTATTTT
CDR3 protein: CASKGRADTQYF

J gene: TRBJ2-1
V gene: TRBV20-1
clone size: .
CDR3 length: 15
D gene: .
CDR3 DNA: TGCAGTGCTCTTAGTACCCAGAGCTCCTACAATGAGCAGTTCTTC
CDR3 protein: CSALSTQSSYNEQFF

J gene: TRBJ1-5
V gene: TRBV7-9
clone size: once
CDR3 length: 16
D gene: TRBD1
CDR3 DNA: TGTGCCAGCAGCTTAGGGGGACAGGGCCTCAATCAGCCCCAGCATTTT
CDR3 protein: CASSLGGQGLNQPQHF

J gene: TRBJ2-7
V gene: TRBV12-3/TRBV12-4
clone size: .
CDR3 length: 17
D gene: TRBD2
CDR3 DNA: TGTGCCAGCAGTTTTATTTTGGGGGGGGACCTCTCCTACGAGCAGTACTTC
CDR3 protein: CASSFILGGDLSYEQYF

J gene: TRBJ1-2
V gene: TRBV19
clone size: once
CDR3 length: 12
D gene: .
CDR3 DNA: TGTGCCAGTTCCCCCGGGGGGGCCGGCTACACCTTC
CDR3 protein: CASSPGGAGYTF

J gene: TRBJ1-1
V gene: TRBV12-3/TRBV12-4
clone size: .
CDR3 length: 12
D gene: .
CDR3 DNA: TGTGCCAGCACTACCGACCCGGGTGATCCTTTCTTT
CDR3 protein: CASTTDPGDPFF

J gene: TRBJ1-1
V gene: TRBV11-2
clone size: .
CDR3 length: 15
D gene: TRBD1
CDR3 DNA: TGTGCCAGCAGCTATCGACAGGGACCGAACACTGAAGCTTTCTTT
CDR3 protein: CASSYRQGPNTEAFF

J gene: TRBJ2-5
V gene: TRBV5-1
clone size: few
CDR3 length: 14
D gene: .
CDR3 DNA: TGCGCCAGCAGCACGACTAGGGAAGGAGAGACCCAGTACTTC
CDR3 protein: CASSTTREGETQYF

J gene: TRBJ2-1
V gene: TRBV15
clone size: few
CDR3 length: 12
D gene: .
CDR3 DNA: TGTGCCACCAGCAGAGATACAGGACGGCAGTTCTTC
CDR3 protein: CATSRDTGRQFF

J gene: TRBJ2-7
V gene: TRBV7-9
clone size: few
CDR3 length: 15
D gene: .
CDR3 DNA: TGTGCCAGCAGCCCCACTGCGGGCCTCGGCGACGAGCAGTACTTC
CDR3 protein: CASSPTAGLGDEQYF

J gene: TRBJ2-1
V gene: TRBV9
clone size: .
CDR3 length: 18
D gene: TRBD2
CDR3 DNA: TGTGCCAGCAGCACCTCCGCCCAGGGGACTAGGATCGTGGAGGAGCAGTTCTTC
CDR3 protein: CASSTSAQGTRIVEEQFF

J gene: TRBJ2-1
V gene: TRBV7-2
clone size: .
CDR3 length: 15
D gene: TRBD2
CDR3 DNA: TGTGCCAGCGCCCCGACTAGCGGGGGGGCGGATGAGCAGTTCTTC
CDR3 protein: CASAPTSGGADEQFF

J gene: TRBJ1-1
V gene: TRBV29-1
clone size: .
CDR3 length: 13
D gene: TRBD1
CDR3 DNA: TGCAGCTCCATGGGACAGGGGAACACTGAAGCTTTCTTT
CDR3 protein: CSSMGQGNTEAFF

J gene: TRBJ2-1
V gene: TRBV15
clone size: few
CDR3 length: 15
D gene: TRBD2
CDR3 DNA: TGTGCCACCAGTCTCGGGACTAGCGGATACAATGAGCAGTTCTTC
CDR3 protein: CATSLGTSGYNEQFF

J gene: TRBJ1-2
V gene: TRBV5-5
clone size: .
CDR3 length: 15
D gene: .
CDR3 DNA: TGTGCCAGCAGCAGCCGGGTCCCGACTGCGTCTGGCTACACCTTC
CDR3 protein: CASSSRVPTASGYTF

J gene: TRBJ1-5
V gene: TRBV6-6
clone size: .
CDR3 length: 15
D gene: .
CDR3 DNA: TGTGCCAGCAACGACAATCCCGATAGCAATCAGCCCCAGCATTTT
CDR3 protein: CASNDNPDSNQPQHF

J gene: TRBJ2-7
V gene: TRBV6-1
clone size: .
CDR3 length: 17
D gene: .
CDR3 DNA: TGTGCCAGCAGTGAAGACCCTGGGACGGAGCTATCCTACGAGCAGTACTTC
CDR3 protein: CASSEDPGTELSYEQYF

J gene: TRBJ2-5
V gene: TRBV12-3/TRBV12-4
clone size: .
CDR3 length: 14
D gene: TRBD1
CDR3 DNA: TGTGCCAGCAGTGGACAGGGCCAAGAAGAGACCCAGTACTTC
CDR3 protein: CASSGQGQEETQYF

J gene: TRBJ1-2
V gene: TRBV19
clone size: .
CDR3 length: 14
D gene: .
CDR3 DNA: TGTGCCAGTAATCCGCCTGGCAGTTACTATGGCTACACCTTC
CDR3 protein: CASNPPGSYYGYTF

J gene: TRBJ2-1
V gene: TRBV12-3/TRBV12-4
clone size: .
CDR3 length: 15
D gene: TRBD2
CDR3 DNA: TGTGCCAGCAGTTCCTCCGGTTGGGGGGGGAATGAGCAGTTCTTC
CDR3 protein: CASSSSGWGGNEQFF

J gene: TRBJ2-1
V gene: TRBV20-1
clone size: .
CDR3 length: 14
D gene: .
CDR3 DNA: TGCAGTGCTAGAGAGGGTAGCCTAGTAAGTGAGCAGTTCTTC
CDR3 protein: CSAREGSLVSEQFF

J gene: TRBJ2-5
V gene: TRBV12-3/TRBV12-4
clone size: .
CDR3 length: 17
D gene: .
CDR3 DNA: TGTGCCAGCAGTTCCTCCTCCCGGGCCTCTGGGTCGGAGACCCAGTACTTC
CDR3 protein: CASSSSSRASGSETQYF

J gene: TRBJ2-5
V gene: TRBV5-1
clone size: few
CDR3 length: 13
D gene: .
CDR3 DNA: TGCGCCTCAGCCGGCACCTTCCAAGAGACCCAGTACTTC
CDR3 protein: CASAGTFQETQYF

J gene: TRBJ2-7
V gene: TRBV20-1
clone size: .
CDR3 length: 16
D gene: TRBD2
CDR3 DNA: TGCAGTGCTAGAGATCGACTAGCGGGAGAGCCCTACGAGCAGTACTTC
CDR3 protein: CSARDRLAGEPYEQYF

J gene: TRBJ2-1
V gene: TRBV29-1
clone size: .
CDR3 length: 12
D gene: TRBD2
CDR3 DNA: TGCAGCGTGGCCCCCCGGGGGGATGAGCAGTTCTTC
CDR3 protein: CSVAPRGDEQFF

J gene: TRBJ2-3
V gene: TRBV6-5
clone size: .
CDR3 length: 17
D gene: .
CDR3 DNA: TGTGCCAGCAGTTACTCGCTGGACAGATCGGGCACAGATACGCAGTATTTT
CDR3 protein: CASSYSLDRSGTDTQYF

J gene: TRBJ2-7
V gene: TRBV27
clone size: .
CDR3 length: 15
D gene: .
CDR3 DNA: TGTGCCAGCAGTTTCCAGGCCGCCAATTCCTACGAGCAGTACTTC
CDR3 protein: CASSFQAANSYEQYF

J gene: TRBJ2-7
V gene: TRBV20-1
clone size: .
CDR3 length: 14
D gene: .
CDR3 DNA: TGCAGTGCCAAGGCGGGCTTGAACACCTACGAGCAGTACTTC
CDR3 protein: CSAKAGLNTYEQYF

J gene: TRBJ2-5
V gene: TRBV6-6
clone size: few
CDR3 length: 14
D gene: .
CDR3 DNA: TGTGCCAGCAGTGTACCGGGTCAAGGGGAGACCCAGTACTTC
CDR3 protein: CASSVPGQGETQYF

J gene: TRBJ1-1
V gene: TRBV7-2
clone size: .
CDR3 length: 17
D gene: .
CDR3 DNA: TGTGCCAGCAGCTTAGTGGTTTTGGGGAGGACTAACACTGAAGCTTTCTTT
CDR3 protein: CASSLVVLGRTNTEAFF

J gene: TRBJ2-6
V gene: TRBV7-8
clone size: once
CDR3 length: 19
D gene: TRBD1
CDR3 DNA: TGTGCCAGCAGCTTATACCGGGACAGAATGTCCTCTGGGGCCAACGTCCTGACTTTC
CDR3 protein: CASSLYRDRMSSGANVLTF

J gene: TRBJ1-1
V gene: TRBV7-2
clone size: .
CDR3 length: 15
D gene: .
CDR3 DNA: TGTGCCAGCAGCTTCACGCAATTCATGAACACTGAAGCTTTCTTT
CDR3 protein: CASSFTQFMNTEAFF

J gene: TRBJ2-7
V gene: TRBV13
clone size: .
CDR3 length: 15
D gene: TRBD2
CDR3 DNA: TGTGCCAGCAGCACGACTAGCGGGGGATTCTACGAGCAGTACTTC
CDR3 protein: CASSTTSGGFYEQYF

J gene: TRBJ2-5
V gene: TRBV29-1
clone size: few
CDR3 length: 13
D gene: .
CDR3 DNA: TGCAGCGTTGACGGCAGGGGAGAAGAGACCCAGTACTTC
CDR3 protein: CSVDGRGEETQYF

J gene: TRBJ2-4
V gene: TRBV7-2
clone size: .
CDR3 length: 11
D gene: TRBD1
CDR3 DNA: TGTGCCAGCAGCTTAGGGGGACAGCGGTACTTC
CDR3 protein: CASSLGGQRYF

J gene: TRBJ1-2
V gene: TRBV7-2
clone size: .
CDR3 length: 13
D gene: .
CDR3 DNA: TGTGCCAGCAGCTCCCTGATCAGCTATGGCTACACCTTC
CDR3 protein: CASSSLISYGYTF

J gene: TRBJ2-7
V gene: TRBV29-1
clone size: few
CDR3 length: 12
D gene: .
CDR3 DNA: TGCAGCGTTGAATCGACAGCCTACGAGCAGTACTTC
CDR3 protein: CSVESTAYEQYF

J gene: TRBJ2-4
V gene: TRBV6-2/TRBV6-3
clone size: .
CDR3 length: 14
D gene: .
CDR3 DNA: TGTGCCAGCAGTTACTCGGCCATACCGGACATTCAGTACTTC
CDR3 protein: CASSYSAIPDIQYF

J gene: TRBJ2-1
V gene: TRBV9
clone size: .
CDR3 length: 15
D gene: TRBD2
CDR3 DNA: TGTGCCAGCAGCGCCCGGTCGGGGGGGTACAATGAGCAGTTCTTC
CDR3 protein: CASSARSGGYNEQFF

J gene: TRBJ2-3
V gene: TRBV5-1
clone size: .
CDR3 length: 16
D gene: .
CDR3 DNA: TGCGCCAGCAGCGGAACCGCTACGTTTAGCACAGATACGCAGTATTTT
CDR3 protein: CASSGTATFSTDTQYF

J gene: TRBJ2-3
V gene: TRBV4-1
clone size: .
CDR3 length: 11
D gene: .
CDR3 DNA: TGCGCCAGCAGCCGAACAGACGCGCAGTATTTT
CDR3 protein: CASSRTDAQYF

J gene: TRBJ2-1
V gene: TRBV11-2
clone size: few
CDR3 length: 16
D gene: TRBD1
CDR3 DNA: TGTGCCAGCAGCTTGGCGTGGACAGGGGCGTCCAATGAGCAGTTCTTC
CDR3 protein: CASSLAWTGASNEQFF

J gene: TRBJ1-5
V gene: TRBV3-1
clone size: .
CDR3 length: 16
D gene: .
CDR3 DNA: TGTGCCAGCAGCCAAGGGGCCAGCCTCACAGGTCAGCCCCAGCATTTT
CDR3 protein: CASSQGASLTGQPQHF